This T cell receptor beta chain was observed in a study of T cell responses to AZD1222 COVID-19 vaccine. Sequencing was performed with immunoSEQ multiplex PCR; in TCRdb, only in-frame clones are kept and a portion is missing. The sample includes 150,000 or so clones, over 85% of them seen just once. The sequence derives from an adult in good health. The sample here was peripheral blood, taken on day 0 of AZD1222 vaccination.

CDR3 sequence: CASSFVAGERTGELFF. CDR3 nucleotide sequence: TGTGCCAGCAGCTTCGTAGCGGGGGAACGGACCGGGGAGCTGTTTTTT. This chain uses TRBV11-2 with TRBJ2-2, with 9 bases matching TRBD2. Germline V gives CDR1 SGHAT, CDR2 FQNNGV. This CDR3 is 16 amino acids long. Trimming at V came to 3 bases and at J to 5 bases, leaving 7 bases not matched to a gene.